This passage covers 21 T cell receptor beta chains from one sample sequenced in a study of T cell responses to AZD1222 COVID-19 vaccine. TCRdb's table, derived via immunoSEQ multiplex PCR, lists solely in-frame clones and lacks some. This sample has 95,000 to 110,000 clones, with approximately 92% found just once. This specimen consisted of peripheral blood, obtained 28 days after the second AZD1222 dose. Receptor source: an adult who received the AZD1222 COVID-19 vaccine.

The rearrangement joins TRBV5-1 to TRBJ2-7; the match to TRBD1 covers 9 bases. There are 19 residues in the CDR3. The germline CDR1 and CDR2 sequences are SGHRS and YFSETQ. The J segment lost 7 bases and the V segment lost 0 bases, leaving 20 bases of the junction unmatched. CDR3 in amino acids: CASSLAPGQGRYNLREQYF. DNA of the CDR3: TGCGCCAGCAGCTTGGCACCGGGACAGGGAAGGTACAACCTACGGGAGCAGTACTTC.

The genes are TRBV7-9 and TRBJ1-1; D is ambiguous. Per the germline V gene, CDR1 is SEHNR and CDR2 is FQNEAQ (reference sequence). V shed 1 base and J shed 1 base, with 10 bases lying between them. The CDR3 consists of 15 residues. The CDR3 is CASSLEGISNTEAFF. CDR3 nucleotide sequence: TGTGCCAGCAGCTTAGAAGGGATATCGAACACTGAAGCTTTCTTT.

The CDR3 coding sequence is TGTGCCAGCAGTCAATCCGGGACAGTCATCGGCAATCAGCCCCAGCATTTT. The encoded protein is CASSQSGTVIGNQPQHF. This chain uses TRBV6-6 with TRBJ1-5, with 7 nucleotides matching TRBD1. Germline-derived CDR1 and CDR2 are MNHNY and SVGAGI (reference sequence). The CDR3 consists of 17 residues. V lost 5 bases and J lost 2; bases outside the gene matches: 12.

This chain connects TRBV2 to TRBJ1-6; possible D gene TRBD1, 6 bases. The CDR3 totals 14 residues. Germline values: CDR1 SNHLY, CDR2 FYNNEI. The V end was cut by 6 bases, the J end by 9 bases, with 15 bases between. CDR3 sequence: CASSNTGTGSPLHF. CDR3 DNA: TGTGCCAGCAGCAACACAGGGACGGGTTCACCCCTCCACTTT.

The J gene is TRBJ2-5, the V gene TRBV2; the D gene is possibly TRBD2 (6 bases). CDR1 is SNHLY and CDR2 is FYNNEI in the germline V gene. V lost 4 bases and J 5 bases, leaving 11 bases between the germline ends. CDR3 length equals 13 residues. The CDR3 DNA sequence: TGTGCCAGCAGTGGGATGGCGGGGGAGACCCAGTACTTC. Its translation: CASSGMAGETQYF. The full variable domain, its missing parts supplied by reference TRBV2 and TRBJ2-5, is EPEVTQTPSHQVTQMGQEVILRCVPISNHLYFYWYRQILGQKVEFLVSFYNNEISEKSEIFDDQFSVERPDGSNFTLKIRSTKLEDSAMYFCASSGMAGETQYFGPGTRLLVL.

This clone was picked up one time. This chain links TRBV5-4 with TRBJ1-1; 11 bases fit TRBD1. Unmatched junction bases numbered 13, after V lost 1 base and J lost 11 bases. The germline gives CDR1 SGHNT, CDR2 YYREEE (reference sequence). The CDR3 extends over 16 amino acids. CDR3 bases: TGTGCCAGCAGCTTGCAAACCGGGACAGGGGGAAATAGCGCTTTCTTT. Translation: CASSLQTGTGGNSAFF.

This chain uses TRBV19 with TRBJ1-4; D unresolved. The V end was cut by 3 bases, the J end by 0 bases, with 5 bases between. This CDR3 region has 14 residues. CDR1 and CDR2 from the germline V gene are LNHDA and SQIVND (reference sequence). The CDR3 nucleotides are TGTGCCAGTAGTATTACAGCAACTAATGAAAAACTGTTTTTT. Protein sequence: CASSITATNEKLFF.

The chain has TRBV9 and TRBJ1-5; D is undetermined. The CDR3 has 13 amino acids. Germline V gene data show CDR1 as SGDLS and CDR2 as YYNGEE. The ends were cut back, 0 bases at V and 5 bases at J, with 6 bases in the middle. The CDR3 sequence: CASSVGLDQPQHF. CDR3 sequence (DNA): TGTGCCAGCAGCGTAGGCTTGGATCAGCCCCAGCATTTT.

This rearrangement joins TRBV28 to TRBJ2-1; 7 bases align to TRBD2. Germline trimming cut 6 bases from V and 4 bases from J; bases unmatched to any gene: 9. Germline CDR1 reads MDHEN; CDR2 reads SYDVKM. CDR3 length equals 15 residues. CDR3: CASRTAGISYNEQFF. The DNA of the CDR3 is TGTGCCAGCAGAACAGCGGGAATATCTTACAATGAGCAGTTCTTC.

J is TRBJ2-7 and V is TRBV7-9; 9 nucleotides align to TRBD1. The length of the CDR3 is 13 residues. The junction had 4 bases not matched to a gene; V was cut back by 5 bases and J by 5 bases. The germline CDR1 and CDR2 sequences are SEHNR and FQNEAQ (reference sequence). The CDR3 nucleotides are TGTGCCAGCAGCGAGTGGACAGGGGACGAGCAGTACTTC. This translates into CASSEWTGDEQYF.

This clone was seen only once. The chain recombines TRBV5-1 with TRBJ1-1; D remains unclear. The CDR3 has 15 amino acids. The V end was cut by 3 bases, the J end by 0 bases, with 12 bases between. CDR1 is SGHRS and CDR2 is YFSETQ in the germline V gene. CDR3 protein: CASSSSGSMNTEAFF. In DNA form, the CDR3 reads TGCGCCAGCAGCTCTTCCGGGTCCATGAACACTGAAGCTTTCTTT.

V usage is TRBV19 and J usage is TRBJ2-5, with D perhaps assigned TRBD1 or TRBD2 (5 bases each). Germline V gene lookup returns CDR1 LNHDA and CDR2 SQIVND (reference sequence). With 4 bases removed from V and 2 bases from J, the gap between germline ends came to 14 bases. The CDR3 runs 15 residues. CDR3 bases: TGTGCCAGTAGTACGGGGAGACAGAGGCAAGAGACCCAGTACTTC. Its protein product is CASSTGRQRQETQYF.

The chain uses TRBV2 and TRBJ1-1, with D unclear. CDR3 size: 13 residues. Trimming took 7 bases from V and 2 from J, leaving 11 bases between them. Germline CDR1 is SNHLY and CDR2 is FYNNEI. For the CDR3, the DNA is TGTGCCAGCACCAAGACGGTAAACACTGAAGCTTTCTTT. It translates to CASTKTVNTEAFF.

The chain links TRBV10-1 to TRBJ1-1; tentative D call: TRBD1 (5 bases). V lost 4 bases, J lost 3 bases, and 9 bases lay in between. The CDR3 is 13 amino acids. Germline V CDR1 and CDR2: WNHNN, SYGVQD (reference sequence). For the CDR3, the DNA is TGCGCCAGCAGTGTGGTGGGACACACTGAAGCTTTCTTT. This sequence encodes CASSVVGHTEAFF.

The table lists this clone with a count of one. The V call is TRBV5-4, the J call TRBJ2-7, with TRBD1 matching 8 bases. This CDR3 spans 15 amino acids. The germline V gene encodes CDR1 SGHNT and CDR2 YYREEE (reference sequence). After removal of 4 bases from V and 0 bases from J, the junction contained 6 bases not matched to a gene. CDR3 nucleotide sequence: TGTGCCAGCAGCCTAGGACAGGGAAGCTCCTACGAGCAGTACTTC. It encodes CASSLGQGSSYEQYF.

The chain has TRBV29-1 and TRBJ1-3; D might be TRBD1 (6 bases). The germline V gene has CDR1 SQVTM and CDR2 ANQGSEA. The CDR3 is 13 residues long. In DNA form, the CDR3 reads TGCAGACCCCCGGGGGCCCCCGGAAACACCATATATTTT. Translation: CRPPGAPGNTIYF.

The gene calls are TRBV3-1 (or the pseudogene TRBV3-2) and TRBJ2-6, with D unresolved. The germline CDR1 and CDR2 sequences are LGHDT and YNNKEL (reference sequence). V shed 5 bases and J shed 3 bases, with 8 bases lying between them. The CDR3 is 14 amino acids. The CDR3 DNA reads TGTGCCAGCAGCTGGGGTGGTGGGGCCAACGTCCTGACTTTC. Translating gives CASSWGGGANVLTF.

This clone was seen only once. J is TRBJ1-5 and V is TRBV7-9; D not resolved. This CDR3 spans 15 amino acids. Germline loops: CDR1 SEHNR, CDR2 FQNEAQ (reference sequence). Trimming took 4 bases from V and 3 from J, leaving 13 bases between them. Written as DNA, the CDR3 is TGTGCCAGCAGCTCCACGGCGCTCCCCAATCAGCCCCAGCATTTT. It yields the protein CASSSTALPNQPQHF.

The chain employs TRBV19 and TRBJ2-1; D call uncertain. Germline lookup yields CDR1 LNHDA and CDR2 SQIVND (reference sequence). This CDR3 spans 14 amino acids. Deletions cut 1 base from V and 6 bases from J, with 10 bases between. For the CDR3, the DNA is TGTGCCAGTAGTATAGTGACTCTTGGCAATGAGCAGTTCTTC. Its protein product is CASSIVTLGNEQFF.

The genes are TRBV7-2 and TRBJ2-3; 7 bases are shared with TRBD2. This CDR3 spans 15 amino acids. CDR1 and CDR2 (germline): SGHTA, FQGNSA. The trim removed 5 bases at V and 0 bases at J, leaving 5 bases unmatched. CDR3 residues: CASSPRDYSTDTQYF. The CDR3 DNA sequence: TGTGCCAGCAGCCCGCGGGACTACAGCACAGATACGCAGTATTTT.

The V call is TRBV30, the J call TRBJ1-1; D is perhaps TRBD1 (5 bases). Germline CDR1 reads GTSNPN; CDR2 reads SVGIG (reference sequence). The CDR3 has 13 residues. The V and J ends lost 0 bases and 5 bases respectively, with 10 bases between them. In nucleotides, the CDR3 is TGTGCCTGGAGTGTTGGGGGTAGAACTGAAGCTTTCTTT. Translated: CAWSVGGRTEAFF.